The 27 T cell receptor beta chains presented below share a single source sample, sequenced in a study of beta chain features in type 1 diabetes. Notes on the study in general: Among patients with Type 1 diabetes, TCRB CDR3s were moderately but significantly shorter in every one of the four CD4+ subsets.

Their antigens remain unidentified. Sequencing targeted expressed TCRB transcripts, as all isolated RNA had been reverse transcribed. Sequencing was performed with immunoSEQ multiplex PCR; in TCRdb, only in-frame clones are kept and a portion is missing. The table includes roughly 330,000 clones, roughly 13% detected once. Material: naive CD4+ T cells from blood. The receptors derive from a woman between 18 and 29 years old with type 1 diabetes.

This clone has just a few counts. CDR3 in DNA: TGTGCCAGCAGCTTAGGGACAGGGAACACTGAAGCTTTCTTT. Translated: CASSLGTGNTEAFF. The J gene is TRBJ1-1, the V gene TRBV7-2; 7 bases fit TRBD1. The trim removed 1 base at V and 1 base at J, leaving 0 bases unmatched. This CDR3 has 14 residues. Germline V gives CDR1 SGHTA, CDR2 FQGNSA. The full variable domain, its missing parts supplied by reference TRBV7-2 and TRBJ1-1, is GAGVSQSPSNKVTEKGKDVELRCDPISGHTALYWYRQSLGQGLEFLIYFQGNSAPDKSGLPSDRFSAERTGGSVSTLTIQRTQQEDSAVYLCASSLGTGNTEAFFGQGTRLTVV.

This clone was found a few times. The rearrangement joins TRBV9 to TRBJ1-1, with a possible D match to TRBD1 (5 bases). Trimming took 4 bases from V and 8 from J, leaving 18 bases between them. The germline V gene encodes CDR1 SGDLS and CDR2 YYNGEE. The CDR3 sequence is 14 residues long. CDR3 amino acids: CASSPQWGLGEAFF. CDR3 bases: TGTGCCAGCAGCCCCCAATGGGGACTGGGGGAAGCTTTCTTT.

The V call is TRBV19, the J call TRBJ2-5; 8 bases are a match to TRBD2. CDR3 length equals 14 residues. The germline gives CDR1 LNHDA, CDR2 SQIVND (reference sequence). The V segment lost 1 base and the J segment 4 bases; nucleotides outside the gene matches: 2. The CDR3 nucleotides read TGTGCCAGTAGTATAGGGAGCGGGAGAGAGACCCAGTACTTC. It encodes CASSIGSGRETQYF.

This clone was seen only a few times. The J gene is TRBJ2-2, the V gene TRBV30, with TRBD2 matching 7 bases. V was clipped by 0 bases and J by 6 bases; unmatched bases: 1. From germline, CDR1 is GTSNPN and CDR2 SVGIG (reference sequence). The CDR3 spans 13 residues. CDR3 nucleotide sequence: TGTGCCTGGAGTGTGGGGGGGGCCGGGGAGCTGTTTTTT. Protein: CAWSVGGAGELFF.

This clone has a handful of counts. The chain has TRBV28 and TRBJ2-7; a possible D gene is TRBD2 (6 bases). Germline assignment: CDR1 MDHEN and CDR2 SYDVKM. The V and J ends lost 4 bases and 0 bases respectively, with 10 bases between them. CDR3 length: 14 amino acids. The CDR3 DNA is TGTGCCAGCAGTTCCGGGACTCCCTCCTACGAGCAGTACTTC. Residues: CASSSGTPSYEQYF.

The chain combines TRBV7-8 with TRBJ1-1; D gene uncertain. V was trimmed by 0 bases and J by 7 bases, leaving 9 bases between them. CDR1 and CDR2 from the germline V gene are SGHVS and FQNEAQ. The CDR3 sequence is 13 residues long. CDR3 bases: TGTGCCAGCAGCTTAGCCTCGGGTGGTGAAGCTTTCTTT. Translating it yields CASSLASGGEAFF.

V and J are TRBV6-6 and TRBJ2-6; TRBD2 matches at 7 bases. CDR1 is MNHNY and CDR2 is SVGAGI in the germline V gene (reference sequence). Trimming cost V 7 bases and J 2 bases; bases outside gene matches: 2. The CDR3 extends over 14 amino acids. In DNA form, the CDR3 reads TGTGCCAGCAATCGGGGGGCTGGGGCCAACGTCCTGACTTTC. Its translation is CASNRGAGANVLTF.

The V and J genes are TRBV7-2 and TRBJ2-1; 10 nucleotides align to TRBD2. V gave up 4 bases and J gave up 6 bases; unmatched junction bases: 6. Per the germline V gene, CDR1 is SGHTA and CDR2 is FQGNSA. The CDR3 consists of 15 residues. The DNA for the CDR3 is TGTGCCAGCAGCTCTAGCGGGAGCGGGGTCAATGAGCAGTTCTTC. It is translated as CASSSSGSGVNEQFF. The full variable domain, its missing parts supplied by reference TRBV7-2 and TRBJ2-1, is GAGVSQSPSNKVTEKGKDVELRCDPISGHTALYWYRQSLGQGLEFLIYFQGNSAPDKSGLPSDRFSAERTGGSVSTLTIQRTQQEDSAVYLCASSSSGSGVNEQFFGPGTRLTVL.

There are a few counts of this clone. The sample contains more than one DNA sequence encoding this CDR3. The V and J genes are TRBV7-9 and TRBJ2-7; TRBD1 agrees at 10 bases. The CDR3 is 14 amino acids. V shed 4 bases and J 4 bases; nucleotides not matched to a gene: 4. Germline V gene lookup returns CDR1 SEHNR and CDR2 FQNEAQ (reference sequence). CDR3: CASSSGQGGYEQYF. The CDR3 nucleotides read TGTGCCAGCAGCTCAGGACAGGGGGGATACGAGCAGTACTTC.

This clone came up a few times. V and J are TRBV7-9 and TRBJ2-3; TRBD1 aligns across 7 bases. This CDR3 region has 14 residues. Germline assignment: CDR1 SEHNR and CDR2 FQNEAQ (reference sequence). The J segment lost 6 bases and the V segment lost 6 bases, leaving 9 bases of the junction unmatched. CDR3 sequence (DNA): TGTGCCAGCAGTACACCAAGGGGGCCCGATACGCAGTATTTT. As protein: CASSTPRGPDTQYF.

The chain recombines TRBV28 with TRBJ2-1; 11 nucleotides agree with TRBD2. Per germline, CDR1 MDHEN and CDR2 SYDVKM. The trim removed 3 bases at V and 9 bases at J, leaving 13 bases unmatched. The CDR3 has 17 amino acids. This CDR3 is CASSFISGRATLVEQFF. The CDR3 nucleotides read TGTGCCAGCAGTTTTATTAGCGGGAGGGCCACCTTGGTTGAGCAGTTCTTC.

This clone has just a few counts. The chain recombines TRBV9 with TRBJ2-2; perhaps TRBD1 as D (5 bases). The V and J ends lost 0 bases and 5 bases respectively, with 14 bases between them. This CDR3 contains 16 residues. Germline CDR1 reads SGDLS; CDR2 reads YYNGEE. The CDR3 DNA reads as TGTGCCAGCAGCGTAGTCGGGCAGGGTGGGACCGGGGAGCTGTTTTTT. Its translation: CASSVVGQGGTGELFF.

This clone was seen more than once but under ten times. The V call is TRBV6-5, the J call TRBJ2-7, with D tentatively TRBD1 (6 bases). This CDR3 has 13 amino acids. Germline V CDR1 and CDR2: MNHEY, SVGAGI. Trimming cost V 8 bases and J 5 bases, with 16 bases left between them. In nucleotides, the CDR3 is TGTGCCAGCTTCTCCTTTACAGGGAACGAGCAGTACGTC. This codes for CASFSFTGNEQYV.

This chain uses TRBV23-1 with TRBJ1-1; D unresolved. TRBV23-1 is flagged as an ORF with uncertain function. Between the trimmed V and J ends, which lost 3 bases and 2 bases, there was a span of 19 bases. The CDR3 runs 17 residues. The CDR3: CASSQEGLQPYNTEAFF. CDR3 DNA sequence: TGCGCCAGCAGTCAGGAAGGTTTACAGCCTTACAACACTGAAGCTTTCTTT.

The V call is TRBV13, the J call TRBJ2-2; a weak D match, TRBD1 (5 bases). With 1 base removed from V and 0 bases from J, the gap between germline ends came to 12 bases. Germline V lookup: CDR1 PRHDT, CDR2 FYEKMQ (reference sequence). This CDR3 region has 17 residues. CDR3 sequence: CASSLVAGYPNTGELFF. CDR3 nucleotide sequence: TGTGCCAGCAGCTTAGTGGCAGGGTATCCGAACACCGGGGAGCTGTTTTTT.

This chain links TRBV5-1 with TRBJ2-4; TRBD2 matches at 11 bases. The trim removed 6 bases at V and 0 bases at J, leaving 5 bases unmatched. Per germline, CDR1 SGHRS and CDR2 YFSETQ. The CDR3 is made up of 16 amino acids. CDR3 residues: CASTDSGRAAKNIQYF. CDR3 sequence (DNA): TGCGCCAGCACTGATAGCGGGAGGGCAGCCAAAAACATTCAGTACTTC. Combining the CDR3 with reference TRBV5-1 and TRBJ2-4 gives the whole variable domain KAGVTQTPRYLIKTRGQQVTLSCSPISGHRSVSWYQQTPGQGLQFLFEYFSETQRNKGNFPGRFSGRQFSNSRSEMNVSTLELGDSALYLCASTDSGRAAKNIQYFGAGTRLSVL.

The table lists this clone with a few counts. This chain joins TRBV28 and TRBJ2-7; TRBD2 matches at 7 bases. Per the germline V gene, CDR1 is MDHEN and CDR2 is SYDVKM. CDR3 length: 14 amino acids. CDR3 protein: CASSPPIGRGIGHV. CDR3 DNA: TGTGCCAGCAGTCCGCCCATAGGGCGGGGGATCGGGCACGTC.

There are a few counts of this clone. The chain uses TRBV6-6 and TRBJ2-5; TRBD1 matches 9 bases. The germline gives CDR1 MNHNY, CDR2 SVGAGI (reference sequence). The trim removed 8 bases at V and 2 bases at J, leaving 3 bases unmatched. The CDR3 contains 13 residues. DNA of the CDR3: TGTGCCAGCGGGACAGGGCGTCAAGAGACCCAGTACTTC. It codes for CASGTGRQETQYF.

The chain carries TRBV27 and TRBJ1-2, with 8 bases aligning to TRBD1. The CDR3 has 14 amino acids. Germline values: CDR1 MNHEY, CDR2 SMNVEV (reference sequence). Trimming cost V 5 bases and J 8 bases; bases outside gene matches: 10. The CDR3 sequence is CASSTSTGVEGYTF. The CDR3 nucleotides are TGTGCCAGCAGTACCTCGACAGGGGTCGAAGGCTACACCTTC.

This rearrangement joins TRBV5-1 to TRBJ2-3; 8 bases are shared with TRBD1. Looked up from germline, CDR1 is SGHRS and CDR2 is YFSETQ. CDR3 length: 16 residues. Trimming took 0 bases from V and 5 from J; bases not matched to a gene: 8. The CDR3 nucleotides are TGCGCCAGCAGCTTGGCTCTCAGGGGGCCACGAGATACGCAGTATTTT. Its translation: CASSLALRGPRDTQYF.

The genes are TRBV10-3 and TRBJ2-1, with 11 bases identical to TRBD2. Germline trimming cut 6 bases from V and 6 bases from J; bases unmatched to any gene: 7. The length of the CDR3 is 15 residues. Germline-derived CDR1 and CDR2 are ENHRY and SYGVKD. This CDR3 is CAISSLAGDGNEQFF. CDR3 nucleotides: TGTGCCATCAGCTCACTAGCGGGAGACGGCAATGAGCAGTTCTTC.

This sequence joins TRBV19 and TRBJ2-7, with a possible D match to TRBD2 (5 bases). From germline, CDR1 is LNHDA and CDR2 SQIVND (reference sequence). This CDR3 is built from 17 residues. Trimming removed 3 bases at V and 0 bases at J, with 18 bases between. The CDR3 here is CASSMFPQRRSSYEQYF. DNA for the CDR3: TGTGCCAGTAGTATGTTCCCCCAGCGGAGGAGCTCCTACGAGCAGTACTTC.

This chain uses TRBV4-1 with TRBJ2-7; 12 bases agree with TRBD2. The germline V gene has CDR1 MGHRA and CDR2 YSYEKL. The junction had 5 bases not matched to a gene; V was cut back by 0 bases and J by 2 bases. The CDR3 is 17 residues long. CDR3 sequence: CASSQDTSGRRTYEQYF. The CDR3 bases are TGCGCCAGCAGCCAAGACACTAGCGGGAGGCGCACCTACGAGCAGTACTTC.

This clone turned up a few times. The chain links TRBV28 to TRBJ2-7; the match to TRBD1 covers 9 bases. The V gene end was trimmed by 4 bases and the J gene end by 3 bases; junction bases not matched to a gene: 7. The germline gives CDR1 MDHEN, CDR2 SYDVKM. CDR3 length: 15 amino acids. The CDR3 bases are TGTGCCAGCAGTTCTTCCGGGACAGGGTACTACGAGCAGTACTTC. Its protein product is CASSSSGTGYYEQYF.

The table lists this clone with a few counts. V and J are TRBV6-5 and TRBJ1-4; no definite D call. The V and J ends lost 5 bases and 10 bases respectively, with 20 bases between them. Germline V gene sequence: CDR1 MNHEY, CDR2 SVGAGI. This CDR3 comprises 15 residues. The CDR3 region has the DNA TGTGCCAGCAGTGCCCTATGGGCTGAGATAGGAAAACTGTTTTTT. Translated, it gives CASSALWAEIGKLFF.

This chain joins TRBV6-5 and TRBJ2-5; tentative D call: TRBD1 (5 bases). V lost 6 bases and J lost 5, with 16 bases in between. The CDR3 covers 14 residues. Germline V gene data show CDR1 as MNHEY and CDR2 as SVGAGI. CDR3 sequence (DNA): TGTGCCAGCAGCCGACAGCTCCCCCTTGAGACCCAGTACTTC. Its translation is CASSRQLPLETQYF.

The CDR3 DNA sequence: TGTGCTACCGGGACTAGCACAGATACGCAGTATTTT. This codes for CATGTSTDTQYF. The chain carries TRBV12-5 and TRBJ2-3; perhaps TRBD2 as D (6 bases). V gave up 10 bases and J gave up 0 bases, with 8 bases separating them. The germline V gene encodes CDR1 LGHNT and CDR2 FRNRAP. The CDR3 covers 12 residues.